This entry describes one TCR beta chain. This specimen belongs to a study of control samples from healthy donors and cancer patients. Sequenced by immunoSEQ multiplex PCR; TCRdb stores in-frame clones only, minus some. Among under 200,000 clones listed, just under 95% were seen once. Trimming removed 3 bases at V and 2 bases at J, with 10 bases between. The CDR3 is 14 amino acids. Germline CDR1 reads KGHSH; CDR2 reads LQKENI. The sample comprised blood. The chain employs TRBV18 and TRBJ1-2; no firm D call. The receptor was isolated from a woman aged 55 to 70 in good health. CDR3: CASSPQDINYGYTF. DNA for the CDR3: TGTGCCAGCTCACCCCAAGACATAAACTATGGCTACACCTTC.